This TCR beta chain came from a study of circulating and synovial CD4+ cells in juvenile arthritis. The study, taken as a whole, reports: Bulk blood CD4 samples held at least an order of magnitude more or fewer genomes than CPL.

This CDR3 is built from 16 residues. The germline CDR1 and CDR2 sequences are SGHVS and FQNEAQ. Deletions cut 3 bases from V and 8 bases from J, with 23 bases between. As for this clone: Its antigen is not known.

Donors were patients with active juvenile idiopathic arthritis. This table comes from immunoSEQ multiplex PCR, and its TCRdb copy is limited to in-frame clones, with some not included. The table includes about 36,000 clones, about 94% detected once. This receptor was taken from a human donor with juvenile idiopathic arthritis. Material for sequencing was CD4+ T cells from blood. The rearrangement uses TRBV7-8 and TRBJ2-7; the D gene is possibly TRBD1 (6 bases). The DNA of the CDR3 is TGTGCCAGCAGCTTTATTAGTGCCGAGCCTAGGGGGAAGCAGTACTTC. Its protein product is CASSFISAEPRGKQYF.